This T cell receptor beta chain originates from a study of vaccination and CD4 T cells after COVID-19 (dated by TCRdb to 2022 to 2024). Broadly, across the study: SARS-CoV-2 positivity had been established in the convalescent patients by nasal swab PCR, and mild disease was recorded in about 9 of these patients and severe disease in one. The convalescent cohort comprised six males and four females, including two Hispanic individuals, seven Caucasians, two Asians and one multiracial person. Participants got two doses of the Pfizer-BioNTech BNT162b2 vaccine (n=8) or two doses of the Moderna mRNA-1273 vaccine (n=2). Post-COVID blood samples from convalescent patients were collected a median of approximately 93 days after diagnosis, with a range of about 35 to 161 days. Overlapping spike peptide pools from SARS-CoV-2 and from the common cold coronaviruses HCoV-NL63, HCoV-OC43 and HCoV-229E were used as culture stimuli. The spike-specific CD4+ TCR repertoire was compared before and after mRNA vaccination in approximately ten COVID-19 convalescent patients and several infection-naive healthy vaccine recipients. The time from the second vaccine dose to post-vaccine blood sampling had a median of roughly 70 days and ranged from roughly 13 to 241 days. Control cultures received a CEFX viral epitope pool as the positive control, an HIV-1 Nef peptide pool as the negative control, or no peptide.

Note on this clonotype: The antigen it recognizes is unknown. Base quality data are lacking; no much larger clone is found one base away.

The library was generated by PCR. DNA from cultured CD4+ T cells underwent TCR sequencing with the Oncomine TCR Beta short-read assay at the Johns Hopkins FTIC core. The QIAamp micro DNA kit was used to extract genomic DNA from the cultured CD4+ T cells. Oncomine TCR Beta libraries made from cultured CD4+ T cells were pooled using unique dual indexes and sequenced on an Illumina iSeq 100. The authors' analysis ran thus. Non-productive sequences were filtered out, and CDR3s that did not start with C, did not end with F or W, or were shorter than 7 amino acids were discarded. The MANAFEST web application was used to identify antigen-specific clonotypes by comparing peptide-stimulated wells against reference wells and other culture wells. For a clone to be called positive, the clone needed an FDR below 0.05, an odds ratio above 5, and a productive frequency above 0.1% in at least two of three replicate wells. Clonotypes that were significantly expanded in both SARS-CoV-2 spike wells and at least one common cold coronavirus spike condition were defined as cross-reactive. Using R version 3.6.1, CDR3 homology was evaluated through Levenshtein distances (stringdist) along with unrooted phylogenetic trees (ape). Through fastp at Q25 and MiXCR, TCRdb rebuilt clones from the public reads, retaining in-frame beta chains. CDR3 protein duplicates are merged, each entry listing the most common genes and DNA. For this entry, the V and J calls and clone size follow TCRdb and not the study's own pipeline. For this sample there are just over 14,000 distinct CDR3 sequences; around 73% appear just once. Approximately 11% of the sample is taken by the ten largest.

This specimen's treatment or condition label, per the study, means: roughly 10-day PBMC culture with coronavirus spike peptide pools or control peptides (ViraFEST assay). The study used the ViraFEST assay, which expanded antigen-specific T cells with peptide pools and then identified expanded clonotypes by TCR sequencing. Positive SARS-CoV-2 PCR tests in the convalescent patients dated from March to December 2020, before Alpha, Beta and Delta variants emerged in the United States. Each well held 2.1 million or so PBMCs cultured in IMDM containing around 5% human AB serum and approximately 9.8 IU/ml IL-2, with 9 to 10 ug/ml peptide pools added. On days 3 and 7, half of the culture medium was replaced with fresh IL-2-containing medium. CD4+ T cells were isolated after around 9 days of culture through negative selection using the EasySep CD4+ T cell isolation kit. Ficoll-Paque Plus gradient centrifugation was used to isolate PBMCs from whole blood, and the isolated PBMCs were then either used fresh or cryopreserved at -140C. Culture conditions were generally each tested in triplicate wells.

Results and caveats for the whole study, not just this receptor: The number of convalescent patients in the study was relatively small, and the study did not examine early timepoints following natural infection. An increase in the median number of SARS-CoV-2-reactive clonotypes from approximately 21 after infection to 38 after vaccination was observed, but the change was not found to be significant. In convalescent patients, a median around 86% of post-vaccine SARS-CoV-2-reactive clones were detected only after vaccination, suggesting vaccine-specific priming. In convalescent patients, nearly all vaccine-specific clones (304 of 307) were found to be mono-reactive for SARS-CoV-2 spike rather than cross-reactive with common cold coronaviruses.

V ends up 4 bases short and J 8 bases short, with an unmatched junction base count of 9. According to the germline V gene, CDR1 reads SGHTA and CDR2 reads FQGNSA. The CDR3 has 15 amino acids, counting the end cysteine and phenylalanine. Only CDR3 DNA is held: 45 bases, read in frame from base 1. The sample taken for sequencing was CD4+ T cells from blood, cultured in vitro. The chain is assembled from TRBV7-2 and TRBJ2-2; 8 middle bases align to TRBD2. The receptor's source is a human donor who had recovered from COVID-19. The CDR3 is CASSSRLASAGELFF. The sequenced DNA is TGTGCCAGCAGCTCCCGACTAGCGTCAGCGGGGGAGCTGTTTTTT.